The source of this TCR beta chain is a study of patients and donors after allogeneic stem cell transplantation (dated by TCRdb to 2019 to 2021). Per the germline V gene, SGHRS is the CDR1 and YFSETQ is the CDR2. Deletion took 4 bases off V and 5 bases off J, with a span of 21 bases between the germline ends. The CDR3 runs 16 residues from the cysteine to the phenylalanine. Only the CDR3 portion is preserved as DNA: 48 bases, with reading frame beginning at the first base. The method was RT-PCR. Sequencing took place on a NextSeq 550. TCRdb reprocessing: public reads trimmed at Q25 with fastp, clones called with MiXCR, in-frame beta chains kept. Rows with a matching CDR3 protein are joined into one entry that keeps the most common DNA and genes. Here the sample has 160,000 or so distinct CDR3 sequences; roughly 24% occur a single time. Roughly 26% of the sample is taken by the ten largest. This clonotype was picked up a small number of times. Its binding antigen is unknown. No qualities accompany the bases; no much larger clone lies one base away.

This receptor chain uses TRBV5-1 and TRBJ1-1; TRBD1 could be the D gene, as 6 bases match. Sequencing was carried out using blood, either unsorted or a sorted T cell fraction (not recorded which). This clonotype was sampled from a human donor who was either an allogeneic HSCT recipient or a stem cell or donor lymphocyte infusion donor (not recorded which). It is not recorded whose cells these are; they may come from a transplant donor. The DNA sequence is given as TGCGCCAGCAGCCCAGGACAGTCGTGGGATAATACTGAAGCTTTCTTT. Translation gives CASSPGQSWDNTEAFF.